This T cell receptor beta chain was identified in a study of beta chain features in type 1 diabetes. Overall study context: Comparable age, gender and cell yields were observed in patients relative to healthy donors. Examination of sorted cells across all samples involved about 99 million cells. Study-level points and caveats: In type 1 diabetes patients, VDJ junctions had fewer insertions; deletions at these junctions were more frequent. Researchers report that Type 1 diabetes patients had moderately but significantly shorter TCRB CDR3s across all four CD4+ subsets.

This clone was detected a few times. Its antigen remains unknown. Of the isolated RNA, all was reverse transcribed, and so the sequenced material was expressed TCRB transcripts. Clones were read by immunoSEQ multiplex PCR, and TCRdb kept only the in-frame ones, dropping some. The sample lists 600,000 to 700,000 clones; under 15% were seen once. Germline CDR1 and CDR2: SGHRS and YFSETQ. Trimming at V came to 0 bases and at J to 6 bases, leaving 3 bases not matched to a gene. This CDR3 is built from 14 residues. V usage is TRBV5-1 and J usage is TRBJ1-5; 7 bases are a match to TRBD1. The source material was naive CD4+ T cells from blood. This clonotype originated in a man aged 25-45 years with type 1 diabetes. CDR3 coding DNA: TGCGCCAGCAGCTTGGGACAGGGCAGTCAGCCCCAGCATTTT. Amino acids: CASSLGQGSQPQHF. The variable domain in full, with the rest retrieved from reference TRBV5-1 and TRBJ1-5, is KAGVTQTPRYLIKTRGQQVTLSCSPISGHRSVSWYQQTPGQGLQFLFEYFSETQRNKGNFPGRFSGRQFSNSRSEMNVSTLELGDSALYLCASSLGQGSQPQHFGDGTRLSIL.